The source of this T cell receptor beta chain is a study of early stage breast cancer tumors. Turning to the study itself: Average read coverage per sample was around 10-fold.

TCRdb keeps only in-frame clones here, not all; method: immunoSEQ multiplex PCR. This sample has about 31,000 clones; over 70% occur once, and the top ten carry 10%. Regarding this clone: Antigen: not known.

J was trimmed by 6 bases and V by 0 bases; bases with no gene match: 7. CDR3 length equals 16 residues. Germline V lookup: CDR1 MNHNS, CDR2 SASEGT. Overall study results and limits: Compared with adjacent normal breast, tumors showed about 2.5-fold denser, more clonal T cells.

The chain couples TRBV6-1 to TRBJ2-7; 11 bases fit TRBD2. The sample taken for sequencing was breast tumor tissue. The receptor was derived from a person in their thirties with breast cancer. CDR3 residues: CASSEALGLAGGEQYF. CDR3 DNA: TGTGCCAGCAGTGAAGCGTTGGGTCTAGCGGGAGGCGAGCAGTACTTC.